A selection of T cell receptor beta chains follows, all from one sample in a study of cytomegalovirus exposure and HLA in healthy donors. Sequencing was performed with immunoSEQ multiplex PCR; in TCRdb, only in-frame clones are kept and a portion is missing. Of hundreds of thousands of clones in the sample, roughly 87% were seen once. Sequencing was carried out using PBMCs. The receptors stem from a man between 40 and 49 years old in good health and CMV-seropositive. Each CDR3 is given with its conserved first and last residue.

j_gene	v_gene	CDR3aa
TRBJ2-3	TRBV5-1	CASSLANVAGEGTQYF
TRBJ2-7	TRBV6-1	CASSRMEAYEQYF
TRBJ2-1	TRBV5-6	CASSWLGALDEQFF
TRBJ1-2	TRBV7-9	CASSRTGDGYYGYTF
TRBJ1-4	TRBV28	CASSQGTGGEEKLFF
TRBJ1-1	TRBV7-2	CASSLYQDLPGAFF
TRBJ2-7	TRBV21-1	CASSWTGEQYF
TRBJ2-1	TRBV7-9	CASSLLGSGAYNEQFF
TRBJ2-1	TRBV30	CAWSGREGSAYNEQFF
TRBJ2-1	TRBV27	CASSTLLAGGASSYNEQFF
TRBJ2-5	TRBV11-1	CATQAGGFQETQYF
TRBJ2-3	TRBV5-3	CARSLGVGFTGDWTDTQYF
TRBJ2-1	TRBV19	CASSIDPGGSYNEQFF
TRBJ2-7	TRBV7-9	CASSRGSSYEQYF
TRBJ1-3	TRBV11-3	CACGISGNTIYF
TRBJ2-3	TRBV15	CATSSLRGGTSGIQAQYF
TRBJ2-1	TRBV29-1	CSVEDHRNEQFF
TRBJ2-2	TRBV10-2	CASRETGRNTGELFF
TRBJ2-5	TRBV7-6	CASSLGQKETQYF